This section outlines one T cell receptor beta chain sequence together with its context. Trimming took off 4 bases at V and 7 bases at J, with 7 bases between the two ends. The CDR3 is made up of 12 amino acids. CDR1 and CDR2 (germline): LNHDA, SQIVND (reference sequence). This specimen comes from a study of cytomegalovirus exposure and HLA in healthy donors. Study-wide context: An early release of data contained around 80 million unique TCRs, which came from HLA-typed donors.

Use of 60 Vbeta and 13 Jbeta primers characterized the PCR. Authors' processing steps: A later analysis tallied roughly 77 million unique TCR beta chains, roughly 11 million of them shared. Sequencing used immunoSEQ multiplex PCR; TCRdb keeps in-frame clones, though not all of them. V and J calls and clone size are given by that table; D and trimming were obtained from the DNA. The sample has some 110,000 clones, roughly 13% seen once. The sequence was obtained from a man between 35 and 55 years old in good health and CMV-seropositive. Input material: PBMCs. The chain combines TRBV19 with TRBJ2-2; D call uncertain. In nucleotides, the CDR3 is TGTGCCAGTAGTAAGCCGGGCGGGGAGCTGTTTTTT. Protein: CASSKPGGELFF.